Each of the 15 T cell receptor beta chains below was sequenced from the same sample in a study of OX40 agonist ivuxolimab in advanced cancers. Sequencing was performed with immunoSEQ multiplex PCR; in TCRdb, only in-frame clones are kept and a portion is missing. The sample includes around 83,000 clones, about 90% of them seen just once. The sample in question was CD4+ or CD8+ T cells sorted from blood, obtained in a trial of the OX40 agonist ivuxolimab. Every receptor here comes from an adult with an advanced solid tumor such as melanoma, head and neck, liver or kidney cancer.

The V call is TRBV6-5, the J call TRBJ2-1; no reliable D call. This CDR3 contains 14 residues. The V end was cut by 0 bases, the J end by 10 bases, with 13 bases between. Germline V CDR1 and CDR2: MNHEY, SVGAGI. CDR3: CASSYSYTGYEQFF. For the CDR3, the DNA is TGTGCCAGCAGTTACTCATATACCGGCTACGAGCAGTTCTTC.

The chain couples TRBV7-2 to TRBJ2-7; D tentatively reads TRBD1 or TRBD2 (5 bases each). Trimming removed 1 base at V and 3 bases at J, with 16 bases between. The CDR3 has 16 amino acids. The germline V gene encodes CDR1 SGHTA and CDR2 FQGNSA. CDR3 protein: CASSLVGTATNYEQYF. In DNA, the CDR3 is TGTGCCAGCAGCTTAGTCGGGACGGCGACCAACTACGAGCAGTACTTC.

The chain has TRBV28 and TRBJ1-2, with TRBD1 matching 8 bases. The CDR3 has 15 amino acids. The V segment lost 6 bases and the J segment 7 bases; nucleotides outside the gene matches: 13. The germline V gene has CDR1 MDHEN and CDR2 SYDVKM. The CDR3 region is CASSSGIGTGSGYTF. CDR3 nucleotide sequence: TGTGCCAGCAGCTCCGGGATAGGGACAGGTAGTGGCTACACCTTC.

The V gene is TRBV4-3, the J gene TRBJ2-1; 7 nucleotides align to TRBD1. CDR3 length: 16 amino acids. Trimming took 4 bases from V and 4 from J; bases not matched to a gene: 10. Germline CDR1 and CDR2: LGHNA and YSLEER. The CDR3 reads CASSLRWDSLYNEQFF. As DNA, the CDR3 is TGCGCCAGCAGCCTCCGATGGGACAGCTTATACAATGAGCAGTTCTTC.

The chain combines TRBV19 with TRBJ2-6; no clear D gene. V was trimmed by 5 bases and J by 4 bases, leaving 6 bases between them. This CDR3 spans 13 amino acids. Per germline, CDR1 LNHDA and CDR2 SQIVND (reference sequence). The CDR3 bases are TGTGCCAGTAGTGAATTGGGGGCCAACGTCCTGACTTTC. It specifies CASSELGANVLTF.

The CDR3 reads CASRSIGEQYF. In nucleotides, the CDR3 is TGTGCCAGCAGGAGCATAGGGGAGCAGTACTTC. This chain uses TRBV27 with TRBJ2-7, with unresolved D. The CDR3 length is 11 residues. Between the trimmed V and J ends, which lost 6 bases and 7 bases, there was a span of 10 bases. Germline loops: CDR1 MNHEY, CDR2 SMNVEV (reference sequence).

J is TRBJ2-2 and V is TRBV5-1, with unresolved D. Between the trimmed V and J ends, which lost 1 base and 0 bases, there was a span of 7 bases. CDR1 is SGHRS and CDR2 is YFSETQ in the germline V gene. The CDR3 spans 15 residues. The CDR3 reads CASSLMGTNTGELFF. The CDR3 coding sequence is TGCGCCAGCAGCTTGATGGGAACGAACACCGGGGAGCTGTTTTTT.

The CDR3, as DNA: TGCGCCAGCAGCCCAGGACAGCCCTTAGGAACCTACGAGCAGTACTTC. The encoded protein is CASSPGQPLGTYEQYF. V and J are TRBV4-1 and TRBJ2-7; D is perhaps TRBD1 (6 bases). Germline V gives CDR1 MGHRA, CDR2 YSYEKL. This CDR3 contains 16 residues. V lost 4 bases and J lost 2, with 18 bases in between.

V usage is TRBV10-2 and J usage is TRBJ2-2, with TRBD2 as a possible D gene (6 bases). V lost 2 bases and J lost 6, with 7 bases in between. The CDR3 consists of 13 residues. Germline V gene sequence: CDR1 WSHSY, CDR2 SAAADI. CDR3 DNA sequence: TGCGCCAGCAGTGAGGGGGGGTCCGGGGAGCTGTTTTTT. It yields the protein CASSEGGSGELFF.

The J gene is TRBJ2-3, the V gene TRBV4-1, with D uncertain. Trimming shortened V by 0 bases and J by 0 bases, and 7 bases separated the two germline ends. The CDR3 contains 15 residues. Germline CDR1 MGHRA, CDR2 YSYEKL. CDR3 region: CASSQESPSTDTQYF. The CDR3 bases are TGCGCCAGCAGCCAAGAGTCCCCTAGCACAGATACGCAGTATTTT.

This clone was seen just once. V is TRBV4-1 and J is TRBJ1-5; TRBD1 agrees at 7 bases. The CDR3 is 15 amino acids. Per the germline V gene, CDR1 is MGHRA and CDR2 is YSYEKL. V lost 4 bases to trimming and J lost 6 bases; unmatched junction nucleotides: 9. CDR3 sequence: CASSPLPGGSQPQHF. Here the CDR3 DNA reads TGCGCCAGCAGCCCCCTACCAGGGGGGAGTCAGCCCCAGCATTTT.

The rearrangement joins TRBV6-1 to TRBJ1-2; a possible D gene is TRBD1 (6 bases). Germline CDR1 and CDR2: MNHNS and SASEGT. There are 15 residues in the CDR3. Trimming removed 8 bases at V and 6 bases at J, with 22 bases between. Here the CDR3 DNA reads TGTGCCAGCGGCAGGGGAACGGGACGCTCTGATGGCTACACCTTC. Its translation: CASGRGTGRSDGYTF.

V gene TRBV4-1 combines with J gene TRBJ2-1; D is unclear. Germline CDR1 reads MGHRA; CDR2 reads YSYEKL. The CDR3 is made up of 13 amino acids. Trimming removed 1 base from V and 10 bases from J, with 11 bases in between. The CDR3 region has the DNA TGCGCCAGCAGCCAAGTTTGGGTCGTGGAGCAGTTCTTC. The encoded protein is CASSQVWVVEQFF.

The chain links TRBV4-2 to TRBJ2-3; D is perhaps TRBD2 (5 bases). CDR3 length: 16 residues. Germline V lookup: CDR1 LGHNA, CDR2 YNFKEQ. Trimming removed 0 bases from V and 3 bases from J, with 13 bases in between. CDR3 in amino acids: CASSQDWRVTTDTQYF. In DNA, the CDR3 is TGTGCCAGCAGCCAAGATTGGCGGGTCACGACAGATACGCAGTATTTT.

Here the CDR3 reads CASSYGLNTGELFF. The CDR3 DNA reads as TGTGCCAGCAGTTATGGTTTGAACACCGGGGAGCTGTTTTTT. The chain couples TRBV6-6 to TRBJ2-2; the D is unclear. Germline V lookup: CDR1 MNHNY, CDR2 SVGAGI (reference sequence). The CDR3 loop spans 14 amino acids. Trimming removed 3 bases from V and 1 base from J, with 6 bases in between.